This T cell receptor beta chain emerged from a study of PD-1 blockade in classical Hodgkin lymphoma. Concerning this clone itself: The antigen is undetermined.

Following autologous stem cell transplantation, relapse occurred in every patient, and exposure to brentuximab vedotin varied. Trimming cost V 5 bases and J 2 bases; bases outside gene matches: 17. The V gene's germline CDR1 is SGHVS and CDR2 FQNEAQ. This CDR3 comprises 20 residues. Study findings and constraints: The authors excluded patients who started nivolumab under 1 year after ASCT.

Produced via immunoSEQ multiplex PCR; TCRdb's table is partial and in-frame only. In the table there are 75,000 to 100,000 clones, roughly 79% of which are singletons. This specimen consisted of peripheral blood mononuclear cells (PBMCs), obtained before the second cycle of nivolumab. This sequence joins TRBV7-8 and TRBJ2-3, with 12 bases aligning to TRBD2. This TCR derives from a human donor with classical Hodgkin lymphoma. As DNA, the CDR3 is TGTGCCAGCAGCCGGACTAGCGGGACCCTCTCCTTGACTACCACAGATACGCAGTATTTT. Amino acid sequence: CASSRTSGTLSLTTTDTQYF.